Listed here is a single T cell receptor (beta chain). Other DNA sequences in the same sample also yield this CDR3. Germline CDR1 MDHEN, CDR2 SYDVKM. This CDR3 region has 12 residues. V was clipped by 5 bases and J by 5 bases; unmatched bases: 2. The data are from a study of blood T cell repertoires in COVID-19. Overall study: Sites across the United States, Italy and Spain contributed samples from acute and convalescent COVID-19. Sources were T cells, B-cell-depleted T cells, or PBMCs; the material itself was cDNA or gDNA.

Methods used by the authors: Scientists estimated how many nucleated cells there were by amplifying reference gene primers. Here immunoSEQ multiplex PCR was the method, and the copy in TCRdb shows in-frame clones only, minus some. The DNA gave D and trimming, while V, J and clone size come from that table. The data show about 73,000 clones, roughly 76% seen once. V usage is TRBV28 and J usage is TRBJ1-2; the match to TRBD1 covers 7 bases. Sequenced: peripheral blood. The receptor comes from a woman between 70 and 85 years old with acute or convalescent COVID-19. The CDR3, as DNA: TGTGCCAGCAGTCGACAGGGATATGGCTACACCTTC. It translates to CASSRQGYGYTF.